The 4 T cell receptor beta chains reported below all come from one sample, sequenced in a study of cytomegalovirus exposure and HLA in healthy donors. The PCR made use of 60 Vbeta and 13 Jbeta primers. TCRdb's copy holds only in-frame clones and misses some; the assay was immunoSEQ multiplex PCR. The sample consists of approximately 120,000 clones, roughly four fifths of them appearing once. The sequenced sample consisted of PBMCs. These TCRs come from a man aged 50 to 59 in good health and CMV-seronegative.

J is TRBJ2-1 and V is TRBV5-1; D may be TRBD1 (7 bases). With 0 bases removed from V and 0 bases from J, the gap between germline ends came to 10 bases. Per germline, CDR1 SGHRS and CDR2 YFSETQ. The CDR3 covers 16 residues. The DNA for the CDR3 is TGCGCCAGCAGCTTGGGCGGGACAGACTCCTACAATGAGCAGTTCTTC. It encodes CASSLGGTDSYNEQFF.

This sequence joins TRBV2 and TRBJ2-1; TRBD2 is a possible D gene (6 bases). The CDR3 contains 13 residues. V lost 5 bases and J 4 bases, leaving 9 bases between the germline ends. The germline CDR1 and CDR2 sequences are SNHLY and FYNNEI. The CDR3 bases are TGTGCCAGCAGTAGCGGGTCATACAATGAGCAGTTCTTC. Its protein is CASSSGSYNEQFF.

V is TRBV18 and J is TRBJ1-6; D not resolved. The V end was cut by 8 bases, the J end by 7 bases, with 18 bases between. Germline assignment: CDR1 KGHSH and CDR2 LQKENI. The CDR3 loop spans 15 amino acids. The CDR3 sequence: CASAPGRETNSPLHF. In DNA form, the CDR3 reads TGTGCCAGCGCCCCTGGACGGGAAACCAATTCACCCCTCCACTTT.

This chain joins TRBV7-2 and TRBJ2-1; TRBD2 aligns across 8 bases. The CDR3 runs 15 residues. V trimming: 5 bases; J trimming: 3 bases; junction bases outside the gene matches: 6. CDR1 and CDR2 from the germline V gene are SGHTA and FQGNSA. CDR3 sequence reads: CASSGPGGLYNEQFF. CDR3 bases: TGTGCCAGCAGCGGCCCGGGGGGGCTCTACAATGAGCAGTTCTTC.